The table lists the clone carrying this T cell receptor beta chain with a few counts. The CDR3 covers 12 residues. The germline V gene encodes CDR1 DFQATT and CDR2 SNEGSKA (reference sequence). V lost 7 bases, J lost 0 bases, and 8 bases lay in between. These data are taken from a study of CD8 T cells in ankylosing spondylitis. One entry per CDR3 protein results from TCRdb running MiXCR on the 5' RACE reads. Of about 140,000 distinct CDR3 sequences listed, under 35% are singletons. The V and J genes are TRBV20-1 and TRBJ2-3; D perhaps matches TRBD2 (5 bases). What was sequenced was synovial fluid, either unsorted or a sorted T cell fraction (not recorded which). This receptor was identified in a male donor with ankylosing spondylitis. The CDR3 is CSVTRSTDTQYF. CDR3 DNA sequence: TGCAGTGTCACTAGGAGCACAGATACGCAGTATTTT.